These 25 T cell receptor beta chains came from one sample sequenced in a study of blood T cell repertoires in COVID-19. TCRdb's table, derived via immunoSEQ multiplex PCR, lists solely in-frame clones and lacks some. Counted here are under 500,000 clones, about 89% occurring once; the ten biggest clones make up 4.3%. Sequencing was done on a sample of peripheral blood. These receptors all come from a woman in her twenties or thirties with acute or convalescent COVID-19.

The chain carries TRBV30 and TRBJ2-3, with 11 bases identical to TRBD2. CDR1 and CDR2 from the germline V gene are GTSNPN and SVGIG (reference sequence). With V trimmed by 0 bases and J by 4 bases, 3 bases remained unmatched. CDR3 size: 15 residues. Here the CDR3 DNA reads TGTGCCTGGAGTGTTCTAGCGGGGGGCGCAGATACGCAGTATTTT. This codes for CAWSVLAGGADTQYF.

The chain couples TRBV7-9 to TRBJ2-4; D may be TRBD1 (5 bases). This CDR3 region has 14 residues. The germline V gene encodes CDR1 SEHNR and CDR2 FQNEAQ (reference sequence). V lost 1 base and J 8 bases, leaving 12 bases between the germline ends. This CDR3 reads CASSLGVRVDIQYF. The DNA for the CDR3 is TGTGCCAGCAGCTTAGGGGTCAGGGTGGACATTCAGTACTTC.

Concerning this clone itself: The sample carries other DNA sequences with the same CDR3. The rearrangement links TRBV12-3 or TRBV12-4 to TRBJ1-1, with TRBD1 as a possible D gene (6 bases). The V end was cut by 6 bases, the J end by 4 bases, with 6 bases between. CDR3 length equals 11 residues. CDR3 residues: CASRGGTEAFF. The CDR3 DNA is TGTGCCAGCAGAGGGGGCACTGAAGCTTTCTTT.

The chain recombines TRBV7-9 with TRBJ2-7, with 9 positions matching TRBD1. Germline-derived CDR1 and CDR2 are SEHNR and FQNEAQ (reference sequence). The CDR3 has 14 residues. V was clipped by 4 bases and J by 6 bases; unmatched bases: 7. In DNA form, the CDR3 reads TGTGCCAGCAGCTCACCGGACAGGGGCACCGAGCAGTACTTC. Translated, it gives CASSSPDRGTEQYF.

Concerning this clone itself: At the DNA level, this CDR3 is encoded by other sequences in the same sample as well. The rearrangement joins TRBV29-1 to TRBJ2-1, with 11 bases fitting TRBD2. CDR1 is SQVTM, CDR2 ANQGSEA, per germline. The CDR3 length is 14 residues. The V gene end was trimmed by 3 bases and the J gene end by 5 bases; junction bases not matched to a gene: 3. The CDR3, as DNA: TGCAGCGTTGAGGGGACTAGCGGCGACAATGAGCAGTTCTTC. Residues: CSVEGTSGDNEQFF.

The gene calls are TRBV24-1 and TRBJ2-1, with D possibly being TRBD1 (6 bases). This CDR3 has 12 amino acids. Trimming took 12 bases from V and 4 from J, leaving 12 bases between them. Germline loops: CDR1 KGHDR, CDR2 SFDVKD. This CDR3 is CAAQGGYNEQFF. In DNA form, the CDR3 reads TGTGCCGCTCAAGGGGGTTACAATGAGCAGTTCTTC.

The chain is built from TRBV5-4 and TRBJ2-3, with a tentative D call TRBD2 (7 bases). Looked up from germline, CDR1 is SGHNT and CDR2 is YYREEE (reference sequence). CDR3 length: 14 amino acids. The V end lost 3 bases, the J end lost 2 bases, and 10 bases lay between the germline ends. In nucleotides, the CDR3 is TGTGCCAGCAGCTACGGGGGGCCCACAGATACGCAGTATTTT. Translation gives CASSYGGPTDTQYF.

As DNA, the CDR3 is TGTGCCAGCAGCTCGAGCCCCCAGGGCGTCTATGGCTACACCTTC. Translating gives CASSSSPQGVYGYTF. The J gene is TRBJ1-2, the V gene TRBV5-6, with a possible D match to TRBD1 (5 bases). CDR1 and CDR2 from the germline V gene are SGHDT and YYEEEE. V was shortened by 3 bases and J by 4 bases, with 16 bases between the two germline ends. The CDR3 is made up of 15 amino acids.

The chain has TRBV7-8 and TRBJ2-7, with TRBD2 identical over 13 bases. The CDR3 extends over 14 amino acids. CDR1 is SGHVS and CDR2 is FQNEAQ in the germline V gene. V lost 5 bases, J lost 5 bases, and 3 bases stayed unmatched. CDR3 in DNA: TGTGCCAGCAGCCAAGGACTAGCGGGGGACGAGCAGTACTTC. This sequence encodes CASSQGLAGDEQYF.

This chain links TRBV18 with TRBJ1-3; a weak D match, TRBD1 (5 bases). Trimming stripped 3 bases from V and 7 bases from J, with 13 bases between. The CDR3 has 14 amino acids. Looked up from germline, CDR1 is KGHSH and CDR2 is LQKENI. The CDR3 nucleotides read TGTGCCAGCTCACCCGTGACAGACGCGAACACCATATATTTT. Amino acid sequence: CASSPVTDANTIYF.

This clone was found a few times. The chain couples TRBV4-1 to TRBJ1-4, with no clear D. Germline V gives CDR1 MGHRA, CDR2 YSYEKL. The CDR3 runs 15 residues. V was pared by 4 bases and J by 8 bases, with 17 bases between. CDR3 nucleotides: TGCGCCAGCAGCCCACCGGGATCCCCTAGGGAAAAACTGTTTTTT. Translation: CASSPPGSPREKLFF.

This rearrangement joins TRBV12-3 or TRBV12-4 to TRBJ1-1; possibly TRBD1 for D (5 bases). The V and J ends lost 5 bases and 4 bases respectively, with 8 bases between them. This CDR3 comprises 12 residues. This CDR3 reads CASSTGPTEAFF. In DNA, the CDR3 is TGTGCCAGCAGTACAGGCCCCACTGAAGCTTTCTTT.

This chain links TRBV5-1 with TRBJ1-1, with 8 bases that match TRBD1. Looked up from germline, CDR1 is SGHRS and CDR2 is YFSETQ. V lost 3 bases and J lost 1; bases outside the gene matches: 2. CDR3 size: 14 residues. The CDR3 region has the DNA TGCGCCAGCAGCTGGGACAGGCCGAACACTGAAGCTTTCTTT. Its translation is CASSWDRPNTEAFF.

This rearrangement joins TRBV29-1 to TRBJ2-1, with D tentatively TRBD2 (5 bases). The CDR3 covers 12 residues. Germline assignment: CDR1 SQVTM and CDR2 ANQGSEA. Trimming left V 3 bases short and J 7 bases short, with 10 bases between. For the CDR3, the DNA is TGCAGCGTTGATCTGACGGGAAATGAGCAGTTCTTC. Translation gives CSVDLTGNEQFF.

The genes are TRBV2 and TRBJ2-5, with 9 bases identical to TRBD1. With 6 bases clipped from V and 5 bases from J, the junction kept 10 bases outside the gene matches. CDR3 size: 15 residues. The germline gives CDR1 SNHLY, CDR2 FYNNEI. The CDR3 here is CASSETQGASETQYF. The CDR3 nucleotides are TGTGCCAGCAGCGAAACACAGGGGGCCAGCGAGACCCAGTACTTC. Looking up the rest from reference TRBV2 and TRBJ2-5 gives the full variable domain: EPEVTQTPSHQVTQMGQEVILRCVPISNHLYFYWYRQILGQKVEFLVSFYNNEISEKSEIFDDQFSVERPDGSNFTLKIRSTKLEDSAMYFCASSETQGASETQYFGPGTRLLVL.

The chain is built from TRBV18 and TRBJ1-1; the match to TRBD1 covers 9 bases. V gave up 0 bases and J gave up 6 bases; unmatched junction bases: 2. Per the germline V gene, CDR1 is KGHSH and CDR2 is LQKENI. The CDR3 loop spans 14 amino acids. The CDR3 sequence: CASSPPGTGPEAFF. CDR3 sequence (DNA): TGTGCCAGCTCACCACCCGGGACAGGGCCTGAAGCTTTCTTT.

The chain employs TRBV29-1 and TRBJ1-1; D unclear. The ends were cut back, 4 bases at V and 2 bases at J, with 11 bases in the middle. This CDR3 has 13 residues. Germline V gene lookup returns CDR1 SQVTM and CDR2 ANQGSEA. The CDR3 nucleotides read TGCAGCGTTGTTGGCCAGTTTAACACTGAAGCTTTCTTT. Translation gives CSVVGQFNTEAFF. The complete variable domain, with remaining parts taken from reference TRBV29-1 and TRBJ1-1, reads SAVISQKPSRDICQRGTSLTIQCQVDSQVTMMFWYRQQPGQSLTLIATANQGSEATYESGFVIDKFPISRPNLTFSTLTVSNMSPEDSSIYLCSVVGQFNTEAFFGQGTRLTVV.

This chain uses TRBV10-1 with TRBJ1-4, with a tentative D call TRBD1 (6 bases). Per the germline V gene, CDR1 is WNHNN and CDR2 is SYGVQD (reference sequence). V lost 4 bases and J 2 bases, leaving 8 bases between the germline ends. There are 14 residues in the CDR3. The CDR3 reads CASSGGGTNEKLFF. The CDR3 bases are TGCGCCAGCAGTGGAGGGGGTACTAATGAAAAACTGTTTTTT.

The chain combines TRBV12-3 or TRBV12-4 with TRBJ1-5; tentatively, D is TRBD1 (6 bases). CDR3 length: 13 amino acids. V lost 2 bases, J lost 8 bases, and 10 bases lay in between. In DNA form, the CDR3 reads TGTGCCAGCAGTTTAACAGGGAAAGAGCCCCAGCATTTT. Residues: CASSLTGKEPQHF.

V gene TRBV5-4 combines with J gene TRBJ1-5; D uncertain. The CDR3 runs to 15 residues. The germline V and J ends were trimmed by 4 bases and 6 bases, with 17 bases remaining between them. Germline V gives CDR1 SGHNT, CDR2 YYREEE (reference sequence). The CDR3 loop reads CASSEGPDRRQPQHF. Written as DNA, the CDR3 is TGTGCCAGCAGCGAGGGCCCCGATAGGCGTCAGCCCCAGCATTTT. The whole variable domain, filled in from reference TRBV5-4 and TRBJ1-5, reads ETGVTQSPTHLIKTRGQQVTLRCSSQSGHNTVSWYQQALGQGPQFIFQYYREEENGRGNFPPRFSGLQFPNYSSELNVNALELDDSALYLCASSEGPDRRQPQHFGDGTRLSIL.

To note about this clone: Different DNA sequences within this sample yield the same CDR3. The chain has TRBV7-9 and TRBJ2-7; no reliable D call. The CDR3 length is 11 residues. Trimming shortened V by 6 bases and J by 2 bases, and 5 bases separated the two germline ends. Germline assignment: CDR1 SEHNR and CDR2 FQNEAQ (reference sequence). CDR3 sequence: CASSSTYEQYF. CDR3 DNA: TGTGCCAGCAGTTCAACCTACGAGCAGTACTTC.

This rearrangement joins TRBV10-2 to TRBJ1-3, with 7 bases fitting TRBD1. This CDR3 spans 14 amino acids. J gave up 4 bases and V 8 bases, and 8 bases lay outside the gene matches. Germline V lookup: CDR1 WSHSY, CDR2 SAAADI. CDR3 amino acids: CASQTGAPGNTIYF. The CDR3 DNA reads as TGCGCCAGCCAAACAGGGGCGCCAGGAAACACCATATATTTT.

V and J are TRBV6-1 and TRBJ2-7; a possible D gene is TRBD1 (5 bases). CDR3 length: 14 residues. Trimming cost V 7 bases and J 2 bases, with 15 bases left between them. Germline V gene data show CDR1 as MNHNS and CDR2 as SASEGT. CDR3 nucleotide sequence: TGTGCCAGCAATCCAGGGTGGTGGCCCTACGAGCAGTACTTC. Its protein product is CASNPGWWPYEQYF.

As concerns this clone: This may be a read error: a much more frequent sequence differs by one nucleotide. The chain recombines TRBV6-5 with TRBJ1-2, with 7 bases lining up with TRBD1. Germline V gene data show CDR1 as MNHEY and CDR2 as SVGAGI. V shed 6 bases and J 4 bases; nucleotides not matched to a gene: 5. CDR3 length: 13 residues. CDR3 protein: CASSPGTVYGYTF. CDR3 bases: TGTGCCAGCAGCCCCGGGACAGTCTATGGCTACACCTTC.

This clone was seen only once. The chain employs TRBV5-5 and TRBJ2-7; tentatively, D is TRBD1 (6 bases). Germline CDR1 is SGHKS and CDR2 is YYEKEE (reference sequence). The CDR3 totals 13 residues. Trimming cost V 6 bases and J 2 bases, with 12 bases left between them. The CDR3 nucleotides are TGTGCCAGCACCCAGGACAGAGCCTACGAGCAGTACTTC. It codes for CASTQDRAYEQYF. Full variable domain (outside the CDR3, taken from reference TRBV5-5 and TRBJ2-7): DAGVTQSPTHLIKTRGQQVTLRCSPISGHKSVSWYQQVLGQGPQFIFQYYEKEERGRGNFPDRFSARQFPNYSSELNVNALLLGDSALYLCASTQDRAYEQYFGPGTRLTVT.